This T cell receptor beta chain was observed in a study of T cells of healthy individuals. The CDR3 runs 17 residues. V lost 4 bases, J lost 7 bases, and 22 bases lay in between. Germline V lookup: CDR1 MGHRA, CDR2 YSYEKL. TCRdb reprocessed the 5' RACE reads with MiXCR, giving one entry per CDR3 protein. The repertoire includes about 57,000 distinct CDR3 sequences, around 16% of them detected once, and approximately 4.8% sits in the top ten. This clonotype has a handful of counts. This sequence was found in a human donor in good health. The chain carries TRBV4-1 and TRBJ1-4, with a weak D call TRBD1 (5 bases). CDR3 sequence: CASSPQSNRQFVEKLFF. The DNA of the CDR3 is TGCGCCAGCAGCCCTCAAAGTAATCGACAGTTCGTTGAAAAACTGTTTTTT.